Listed below are T cell receptor beta chains from one sample, sequenced in a study of human T cells and chemical hapten exposure. TCRdb reprocessed the RACE reads via MiXCR and lists one record per CDR3 protein. The sample has hundreds of thousands of distinct CDR3 sequences, more than 5% seen once. The sequenced sample was whole blood, obtained in connection with sensitization to the hapten diphenylcyclopropenone (DPC). Receptors originate from a woman aged 18-30 years with alopecia areata. Some clones in this sample may be carry-over from other donors' samples. Both conserved end residues are part of each CDR3. A D gene is named only where the DNA matches it firmly. A clone size is listed for some rows: how often the clone was seen (once, few, many), or a class if it is expanded.

clone_size,v_call,d_call,j_call,cdr3_nt,cdr3_aa
few,TRBV3-1,-,TRBJ2-7,TGTGCCAGCAGCCGATTGGACAGACCCTACGAGCAGTACTTC,CASSRLDRPYEQYF
many,TRBV12-3/TRBV12-4,-,TRBJ1-2,TGTGCCAGCAGTTTAACGAGGGGGGACTATGGCTACACCTTC,CASSLTRGDYGYTF
few,TRBV6-5,-,TRBJ1-2,TGTGCCAGCAGTTACTCTGGTCCGGGGGCCAGCGATGGCTACACCTTC,CASSYSGPGASDGYTF
-,TRBV7-2,TRBD1,TRBJ2-3,TGTGCCAGCAGCGAACAGGGGGTAGGCACAGATACGCAGTATTTT,CASSEQGVGTDTQYF
many,TRBV5-1,-,TRBJ2-2,TGCGCCAGCAGCTTTCTTCTAGCAAACACCGGGGAGCTGTTTTTT,CASSFLLANTGELFF
-,TRBV10-3,TRBD2,TRBJ2-1,TGTGCCTCCTCCAGCACCAGCGGGGGGGCGGATGAGCAGTTCTTC,CASSSTSGGADEQFF
-,TRBV4-3,-,TRBJ2-4,TGCGCCAGCAGCCAAGAGTTGGGGTCTAGGGGAAACATTCAGTACTTC,CASSQELGSRGNIQYF
many,TRBV6-6,TRBD1,TRBJ1-2,TGTGCCAGCAGACCCACGACAGGGGGCTATGGCTACACCTTC,CASRPTTGGYGYTF
-,TRBV6-5,-,TRBJ1-4,TGTGCCAGCAGTCCCCTGCCTCGGACGTCCGGTGAAAAACTGTTTTTT,CASSPLPRTSGEKLFF
once,TRBV4-1,-,TRBJ2-3,TGCGCCAGCAGCCAATCTACTGTGGGGACAGATACGCAGTATTTT,CASSQSTVGTDTQYF
many,TRBV4-1,TRBD2,TRBJ2-1,TGCGCCAGCAGCCCCGGACTAGCGGGTTACAATGAGCAGTTCTTC,CASSPGLAGYNEQFF
-,TRBV21-1,-,TRBJ2-6,TGTGCCAGCACCCGGGACAGGGCGGCTGGGGCCAACGTCCTGACTTTC,CASTRDRAAGANVLTF
few,TRBV29-1,-,TRBJ2-3,TGCAGCGTTGTCGGGGTCAGCTACACAGATACGCAGTATTTT,CSVVGVSYTDTQYF